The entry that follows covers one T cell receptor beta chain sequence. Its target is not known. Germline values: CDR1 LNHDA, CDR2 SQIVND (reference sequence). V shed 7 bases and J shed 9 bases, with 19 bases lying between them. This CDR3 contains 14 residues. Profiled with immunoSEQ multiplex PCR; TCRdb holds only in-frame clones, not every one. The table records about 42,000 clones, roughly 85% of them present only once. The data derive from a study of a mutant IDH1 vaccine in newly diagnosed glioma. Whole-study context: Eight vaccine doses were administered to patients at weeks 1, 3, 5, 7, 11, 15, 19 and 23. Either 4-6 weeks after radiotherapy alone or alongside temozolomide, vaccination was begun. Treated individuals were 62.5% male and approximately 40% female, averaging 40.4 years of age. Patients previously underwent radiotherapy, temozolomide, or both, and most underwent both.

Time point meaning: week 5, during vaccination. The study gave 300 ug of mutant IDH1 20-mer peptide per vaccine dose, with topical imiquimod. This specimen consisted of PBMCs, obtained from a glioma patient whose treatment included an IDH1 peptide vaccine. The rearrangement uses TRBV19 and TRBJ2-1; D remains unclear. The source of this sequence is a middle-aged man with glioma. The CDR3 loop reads CASKNSILLGEQFF. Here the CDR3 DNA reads TGTGCCAGTAAGAACTCAATACTCTTGGGTGAGCAGTTCTTC.